This TCR beta chain was recorded in a study of T cells in women clearing cervical HPV infection. Study at large: Controls gave blood once infection was undetectable; cases at lesion identification. Findings of the study overall: Combining TCR richness with V gene abundances gave roughly 0.8 AUC. CIN3+ cases had significantly higher TCR richness than controls; evenness did not differ. It is unknown whether associations predate infection; no effector/memory or HPV-specific sorting.

Profiled with immunoSEQ multiplex PCR; TCRdb holds only in-frame clones, not every one. The listing contains around 48,000 clones. With regard to this clone: Its antigen remains unidentified. The CDR3 goes on 3 residues after the read ends, and that part is filled in from the germline J gene.

V was pared by 5 bases and J by 2 bases, with 5 bases of the junction left unmatched. Germline CDR1 LNHDA, CDR2 SQIVND (reference sequence). The CDR3 is 16 residues long. V gene TRBV19 combines with J gene TRBJ2-6; 8 positions agree with TRBD1. The specimen sequenced was blood buffy coat. This clonotype originated in a woman aged 18 to 75 with a cervical HPV16 infection that either progressed to CIN3+ or cleared (not recorded which). The CDR3 protein is CASSPRQGPGANVLTF. Incomplete CDR3 DNA: TGTGCCAGTAGTCCTAGACAGGGGCCTGGGGCCAACGTC.